A single sample is the source of the 2 T cell receptor beta chains below, sequenced in a study of blood T cells in healthy people across ages. For the second PCR, which ran for 7 to 11 cycles, a sample-barcoded 5' primer and a J-beta primer mix were used. Each CDR3 protein gets one entry after TCRdb re-called the 5' RACE reads with MiXCR. In the table there are approximately 780,000 distinct CDR3 sequences, 25% to 30% of which are singletons. These data were likewise used in another study, on T cells of mothers and their children.

Input material: blood. The origin of the receptors is a boy younger than 18 in good health.

This chain joins TRBV6-6 and TRBJ2-5; a weak D match, TRBD1 (6 bases). Judging by the DNA end, TRBJ2-1 fits better; the J call may be wrong. The length of the CDR3 is 13 residues. Per the germline V gene, CDR1 is MNHNY and CDR2 is SVGAGI (reference sequence). The CDR3 here is CASSYGGKNEQFF. In DNA, the CDR3 is TGTGCCAGCAGTTACGGGGGCAAGAATGAGCAGTTCTTC.

In its sample, this clonotype was seen a few times. The chain is built from TRBV5-6 and TRBJ2-5; D could derive from TRBD1 or TRBD2 (5 bases each). The germline V gene encodes CDR1 SGHDT and CDR2 YYEEEE. The V and J ends lost 0 bases and 4 bases respectively, with 16 bases between them. CDR3 length: 16 residues. CDR3 region: CASSLAVGPGRETQYF. For the CDR3, the DNA is TGTGCCAGCAGCTTGGCGGTGGGACCTGGTAGAGAGACCCAGTACTTC.